This T cell receptor beta chain was obtained from a study of blood T cells in healthy people across ages (dated by TCRdb to about 2015). With regard to the full study: In model experiments, template switching captured roughly one uniquely barcoded TCR beta cDNA molecule for every two T cells. To avoid experimental bias, donors of different ages were distributed randomly across sequencing lanes. Four age groups were formed from the donors: young (average around 15 years), middle-aged (just under 40), aged (more than 55) and long-lived (around 82). For two donors (one aged 18 to 29 and one aged 80 or older), the study analyzed two additional independent replicas of 1 million unique cDNA reads from the same blood draw. Using deep sequencing normalized with unique cDNA molecular identifiers, the study measured how TCR beta repertoire diversity changes with age.

Systemically healthy Caucasian individuals from Russia, 35 to 40 in total and aged about 6 to 95 years, were included as donors. Around 10 milliliters of peripheral blood were collected from each donor into EDTA-treated Vacutainer tubes. Ficoll-Paque density-gradient centrifugation was used to isolate PBMCs, with at least 7 million obtained per sample. Total RNA was extracted from PBMCs with Trizol reagent, with at least 6 micrograms obtained per sample. For every donor, an aliquot of PBMCs went through flow cytometry to measure the percentages of naive CD45RAhigh/CD27high T cells. To note about this clonotype: It lacks a known antigen. No base-level quality is on record; no much larger clone is a single base apart.

Libraries were made using 5' RACE. Data came from an Illumina HiSeq 2500. A second about 7 to 11 cycle PCR used a sample-barcoded 5' primer and a J-beta primer mix. A template-switch 5' adaptor carrying 12 random nucleotides introduced a unique molecular identifier onto each TCR beta cDNA molecule. Each sample yielded at least 3 million CDR3-containing paired-end reads. First-strand cDNA was synthesized from all RNA with the Mint cDNA synthesis kit, primed by a TRBC-specific oligonucleotide. Following uracil-DNA glycosylase treatment, all cDNA underwent a first 18-cycle PCR with the universal primers M1SS and BC2_uni_R. The published analysis was carried out like this. Each sample was normalized by randomly selecting 1 million high-quality reads, each carrying a distinct molecular identifier. Instead of being binned into consensus sequences, reads with shared molecular identifiers were discarded. MiTCR, run with a Q25 quality threshold and the strictest error-elimination algorithm, handled CDR3 identification, clonotype clustering and error correction. A nonparametric unseen species model with Euler transformation was used to estimate lower-bound total TCR beta diversity. The raw public reads went through TCRdb reprocessing: fastp at Q25, MiXCR clone calling, in-frame beta chains kept. CDR3 protein sequences are deduplicated, and each keeps its most common genes and DNA. Here the V and J calls rest on TCRdb's processing, not on the authors' analysis. The sample data list some 1.6 million distinct CDR3 sequences, and about 31% of these were observed just once. Of the sample, 11% is held by the ten largest clones.

General study outcomes and caveats: Because donor CMV infection status was unknown, age-related changes in expanded clonotypes were potentially confounded. The long-lived group showed more naive CD4+ T cells, fewer expanded clones and increased TCR diversity than the aged group, suggesting age selection. Estimates of total diversity based on one million sequenced T cells were regarded as lower bounds and as underestimates. Bulk unsorted PBMC profiling prevented conclusive comparison of naive and antigen-experienced compartments. A strong correlation was found between observed TCR beta diversity and the percentage of naive T cells measured by flow cytometry. As age increased, observed TCR beta diversity per million T cells dropped in a roughly linear way, and a significant reduction was already evident by age roughly 40.

The sequencing sample was made of blood. The receptor was derived from a woman aged 30 to 39 in good health.

The CDR3 protein sequence reads: CASREGDGQPQHF. The nucleotide sequence is given as TGTGCCAGCAGAGAGGGGGACGGTCAGCCCCAGCATTTT. Recombination joined TRBV6-5 with TRBJ1-5; TRBD1 could be the D gene, as 6 bases match. V sheds 6 bases and J sheds 6 bases, leaving 12 bases between their ends. The CDR3 numbers 13 residues from cysteine through phenylalanine. CDR3 DNA is the only sequence kept; it has 39 bases, read in frame from the first base. CDR1 is given as MNHEY and CDR2 as SVGAGI, both from the germline V gene.